These 30 T cell receptor beta chains came from one sample sequenced in a study of blood T cell repertoires in COVID-19. Profiling relied on immunoSEQ multiplex PCR, and the TCRdb table lists in-frame clones only, not all of them. The top ten hold about 17% of the sample, which has 150,000 to 200,000 clones, roughly three quarters seen once. The sample consisted of PBMCs or T cells enriched from blood (not recorded which). These receptors came from a woman between 45 and 60 years old with acute COVID-19.

The chain joins TRBV7-9 to TRBJ2-6; no reliable D call. V was clipped by 1 base and J by 0 bases, with 13 bases between them. CDR1 is SEHNR and CDR2 is FQNEAQ in the germline V gene (reference sequence). There are 18 residues in the CDR3. The CDR3 is CASSLGQVGFSGANVLTF. The CDR3 DNA follows: TGTGCCAGCAGCTTAGGGCAGGTGGGCTTCTCTGGGGCCAACGTCCTGACTTTC.

This chain connects TRBV27 to TRBJ1-1, with 7 bases lining up with TRBD1. The length of the CDR3 is 11 residues. Trimming at V came to 6 bases and at J to 11 bases, leaving 6 bases not matched to a gene. Germline CDR1 and CDR2: MNHEY and SMNVEV (reference sequence). In nucleotides, the CDR3 is TGTGCCAGCAGCGACAGGGATGTTGCTTTCTTT. Translation gives CASSDRDVAFF.

The chain combines TRBV3-1 (or the pseudogene TRBV3-2) with TRBJ2-1; tentatively, D is TRBD2 (5 bases). V was clipped by 0 bases and J by 6 bases, with 12 bases between them. CDR3 length: 15 residues. Germline CDR1 LGHDT, CDR2 YNNKEL (reference sequence). CDR3 bases: TGTGCCAGCAGCCAAGATGGGGTCCGGGGCAATGAGCAGTTCTTC. This encodes CASSQDGVRGNEQFF.

This chain uses TRBV30 with TRBJ1-5; TRBD1 matches 11 bases. The CDR3 runs 13 residues. The germline CDR1 and CDR2 sequences are GTSNPN and SVGIG (reference sequence). V trimming: 7 bases; J trimming: 6 bases; junction bases outside the gene matches: 5. The CDR3 reads CASGQGEFQPQHF. The CDR3 DNA reads as TGTGCCTCGGGACAGGGGGAATTTCAGCCCCAGCATTTT.

The chain employs TRBV2 and TRBJ2-1, with 9 bases fitting TRBD1. The CDR3 extends over 15 amino acids. Germline trimming cut 7 bases from V and 2 bases from J; bases unmatched to any gene: 6. Germline V gives CDR1 SNHLY, CDR2 FYNNEI. CDR3 DNA sequence: TGTGCCAGCATTGGACAGGGGCTAACCTACAATGAGCAGTTCTTC. This translates into CASIGQGLTYNEQFF.

The rearrangement links TRBV7-2 to TRBJ1-4; no clear D gene. The CDR3 extends over 14 amino acids. In germline, CDR1 is SGHTA, CDR2 FQGNSA. V was pared by 1 base and J by 3 bases, with 6 bases between. The CDR3 sequence: CASSLGGANEKLFF. The CDR3, as DNA: TGTGCCAGCAGCTTAGGCGGGGCTAATGAAAAACTGTTTTTT.

The J gene is TRBJ1-1, the V gene TRBV18; 10 bases align to TRBD1. The CDR3 spans 17 residues. V shed 6 bases and J 0 bases; nucleotides not matched to a gene: 10. Per germline, CDR1 KGHSH and CDR2 LQKENI. CDR3 region: CASSPFGTGEVNTEAFF. CDR3 nucleotides: TGTGCCAGCTCGCCATTTGGGACAGGGGAGGTGAACACTGAAGCTTTCTTT.

The gene calls are TRBV7-8 and TRBJ1-2; 8 nucleotides agree with TRBD1. J was trimmed by 4 bases and V by 4 bases; bases with no gene match: 5. The CDR3 extends over 14 amino acids. Germline V gene data show CDR1 as SGHVS and CDR2 as FQNEAQ. The CDR3 sequence: CASSSTGVTYGYTF. The CDR3 nucleotides read TGTGCCAGCAGCTCGACAGGGGTTACCTATGGCTACACCTTC.

The chain has TRBV28 and TRBJ1-4; the match to TRBD1 covers 9 bases. The ends lost 2 bases at V and 5 bases at J; junction bases unmatched: 6. This CDR3 spans 16 amino acids. Germline CDR1 is MDHEN and CDR2 is SYDVKM. The CDR3 DNA reads TGTGCCAGCAGTTTAGGACCGGGACAGGGAAATGAAAAACTGTTTTTT. It is translated as CASSLGPGQGNEKLFF. The complete variable domain, with remaining parts taken from reference TRBV28 and TRBJ1-4, reads DVKVTQSSRYLVKRTGEKVFLECVQDMDHENMFWYRQDPGLGLRLIYFSYDVKMKEKGDIPEGYSVSREKKERFSLILESASTNQTSMYLCASSLGPGQGNEKLFFGSGTQLSVL.

The V and J genes are TRBV4-2 and TRBJ2-5; the D is unclear. V was clipped by 4 bases and J by 7 bases, with 10 bases between them. Per the germline V gene, CDR1 is LGHNA and CDR2 is YNFKEQ. The CDR3 extends over 12 amino acids. The CDR3 region is CASSLQSGTQYF. Here the CDR3 DNA reads TGTGCCAGCAGCCTCCAATCAGGGACCCAGTACTTC.

The rearrangement joins TRBV16 to TRBJ2-7; weak D call: TRBD1 (6 bases). Trimming left V 0 bases short and J 5 bases short, with 11 bases between. The germline CDR1 and CDR2 sequences are KGHSY and FQNENV. The CDR3 has 14 residues. The CDR3 region is CASSQSRTAHEQYV. The DNA of the CDR3 is TGTGCCAGCAGCCAATCCAGGACAGCACACGAGCAGTACGTC.

This chain links TRBV4-1 with TRBJ1-2; the D gene is possibly TRBD1 (6 bases). The V end lost 6 bases, the J end lost 5 bases, and 16 bases lay between the germline ends. Germline loops: CDR1 MGHRA, CDR2 YSYEKL. The CDR3 contains 14 residues. For the CDR3, the DNA is TGCGCCAGCAGAGCACAGGGAGTTGGTTATGGCTACACCTTC. It encodes CASRAQGVGYGYTF.

The chain is built from TRBV5-4 and TRBJ2-2; D possibly corresponds to TRBD2 (5 bases). In germline, CDR1 is SGHNT, CDR2 YYREEE (reference sequence). CDR3 length equals 15 residues. Trimming stripped 2 bases from V and 5 bases from J, with 13 bases between. CDR3: CASSFPPTGTGELFF. The CDR3 nucleotides are TGTGCCAGCAGCTTCCCCCCGACGGGGACCGGGGAGCTGTTTTTT. The variable domain in full, completed from reference TRBV5-4 and TRBJ2-2, reads ETGVTQSPTHLIKTRGQQVTLRCSSQSGHNTVSWYQQALGQGPQFIFQYYREEENGRGNFPPRFSGLQFPNYSSELNVNALELDDSALYLCASSFPPTGTGELFFGEGSRLTVL.

V is TRBV27 and J is TRBJ1-1; D not resolved. This CDR3 spans 14 amino acids. Between the trimmed V and J ends, which lost 2 bases and 1 base, there was a span of 8 bases. Per germline, CDR1 MNHEY and CDR2 SMNVEV (reference sequence). For the CDR3, the DNA is TGTGCCAGCAGTTTAGCAGATGCGAACACTGAAGCTTTCTTT. Amino acids: CASSLADANTEAFF.

In this sample, this clone turned up a few times. The V gene is TRBV2, the J gene TRBJ1-5; TRBD1 is a possible D gene (5 bases). Germline V gives CDR1 SNHLY, CDR2 FYNNEI. With 10 bases removed from V and 2 bases from J, the gap between germline ends came to 18 bases. The CDR3 contains 15 residues. The CDR3 loop is CATTGGRRGNQPQHF. CDR3 coding DNA: TGTGCCACAACGGGGGGACGGAGGGGCAATCAGCCCCAGCATTTT.

CDR3 loop: CASSLGDTYGYTF. In nucleotides, the CDR3 is TGTGCCAGCAGCTTAGGGGACACCTATGGCTACACCTTC. This sequence joins TRBV11-2 and TRBJ1-2; maybe TRBD1 (6 bases). This CDR3 is 13 amino acids long. V was pared by 1 base and J by 4 bases, with 7 bases between. Germline V lookup: CDR1 SGHAT, CDR2 FQNNGV.

The sample holds one count of this clone. The genes are TRBV28 and TRBJ2-7; maybe TRBD1 (6 bases). The CDR3 is 12 residues long. The V end was cut by 3 bases, the J end by 5 bases, with 8 bases between. Per germline, CDR1 MDHEN and CDR2 SYDVKM. The CDR3: CASSLGTNEQYV. The CDR3 nucleotides read TGTGCCAGCAGTTTGGGGACAAACGAGCAGTACGTC.

V gene TRBV27 combines with J gene TRBJ2-5; TRBD1 matches 7 bases. J lost 4 bases, V lost 6 bases, and 8 bases had no gene match. Germline V CDR1 and CDR2: MNHEY, SMNVEV (reference sequence). CDR3 length equals 14 residues. The CDR3 spells CASSFTGARETQYF. In DNA, the CDR3 is TGTGCCAGCAGCTTCACAGGGGCCCGAGAGACCCAGTACTTC.

This rearrangement joins TRBV10-1 to TRBJ2-3, with 9 bases fitting TRBD1. This CDR3 comprises 15 residues. J was trimmed by 4 bases and V by 3 bases; bases with no gene match: 5. Germline V gene data show CDR1 as WNHNN and CDR2 as SYGVQD (reference sequence). The CDR3: CASSEVGQGPDTQYF. DNA of the CDR3: TGCGCCAGCAGTGAAGTGGGACAGGGACCAGATACGCAGTATTTT.

This clone turned up a few times. DNA of the CDR3: TGCGCCAGCAGCCAAGAACCTAGCGGGGGATCCTACAATGAGCAGTTCTTC. Translated, it gives CASSQEPSGGSYNEQFF. The chain recombines TRBV4-1 with TRBJ2-1, with 10 positions matching TRBD2. The CDR3 consists of 17 residues. Germline assignment: CDR1 MGHRA and CDR2 YSYEKL. V trimming: 0 bases; J trimming: 1 base; junction bases outside the gene matches: 3.

CDR3 protein: CASSVGTANTEAFF. The CDR3 nucleotides are TGTGCCAGTAGTGTCGGGACTGCAAACACTGAAGCTTTCTTT. This chain joins TRBV19 and TRBJ1-1, with a weak D call TRBD1 (5 bases). Looked up from germline, CDR1 is LNHDA and CDR2 is SQIVND (reference sequence). V was shortened by 5 bases and J by 2 bases, with 12 bases between the two germline ends. The CDR3 spans 14 residues.

This chain uses TRBV3-1 (or the pseudogene TRBV3-2) with TRBJ2-3; TRBD2 agrees at 8 bases. Germline loops: CDR1 LGHDT, CDR2 YNNKEL (reference sequence). The CDR3 consists of 14 residues. Trimming took 8 bases from V and 2 from J; bases not matched to a gene: 6. CDR3 DNA: TGTGCCAGCGGAATAGCGGGGCACACAGATACGCAGTATTTT. Protein sequence: CASGIAGHTDTQYF.

This clone was counted a few times. This chain joins TRBV10-2 and TRBJ1-4; D remains ambiguous. The V gene's germline CDR1 is WSHSY and CDR2 SAAADI. The germline V and J ends were trimmed by 6 bases and 2 bases, with 7 bases remaining between them. This CDR3 has 13 amino acids. The DNA for the CDR3 is TGCGCCAGCAGGGTGACTACTAATGAAAAACTGTTTTTT. It yields the protein CASRVTTNEKLFF.

The chain uses TRBV28 and TRBJ1-5, with TRBD1 matching over 9 bases. In germline, CDR1 is MDHEN, CDR2 SYDVKM. Trimming took 4 bases from V and 5 from J; bases not matched to a gene: 6. The CDR3 has 15 amino acids. CDR3 bases: TGTGCCAGCAGTTCCGGGACAGGGTTTCATCAGCCCCAGCATTTT. It encodes CASSSGTGFHQPQHF. Combining the CDR3 with reference TRBV28 and TRBJ1-5 gives the whole variable domain DVKVTQSSRYLVKRTGEKVFLECVQDMDHENMFWYRQDPGLGLRLIYFSYDVKMKEKGDIPEGYSVSREKKERFSLILESASTNQTSMYLCASSSGTGFHQPQHFGDGTRLSIL.

This clone was recorded a few times. The rearrangement links TRBV19 to TRBJ2-3; TRBD1 agrees at 9 bases. This CDR3 is 15 amino acids long. The germline V gene encodes CDR1 LNHDA and CDR2 SQIVND (reference sequence). With V trimmed by 5 bases and J by 4 bases, 7 bases remained unmatched. The CDR3 nucleotides read TGTGCCAGTAGTTCCCCGGGACAGGGCCCAGATACGCAGTATTTT. Its translation is CASSSPGQGPDTQYF.

For the CDR3, the DNA is TGTGCCAGCCGGACAGGCCGATCGAATCAGCCCCAGCATTTT. This encodes CASRTGRSNQPQHF. V gene TRBV6-5 combines with J gene TRBJ1-5, with TRBD1 identical over 7 bases. The CDR3 has 14 amino acids. From germline, CDR1 is MNHEY and CDR2 SVGAGI. J was trimmed by 4 bases and V by 8 bases; bases with no gene match: 8.

This chain connects TRBV7-2 to TRBJ2-7; D may be TRBD1 (6 bases). The CDR3 has 14 residues. In germline, CDR1 is SGHTA, CDR2 FQGNSA. V was shortened by 2 bases and J by 1 base, with 9 bases between the two germline ends. The CDR3 DNA reads as TGTGCCAGCAGCTTACTACAGGGTTCCTACGAGCAGTACGTC. Its translation: CASSLLQGSYEQYV.

The chain is built from TRBV6-6 and TRBJ1-6; no clear D gene. The CDR3 length is 13 residues. Germline lookup yields CDR1 MNHNY and CDR2 SVGAGI (reference sequence). V was shortened by 2 bases and J by 7 bases, with 6 bases between the two germline ends. CDR3 coding DNA: TGTGCCAGCAGTTACGGTCTAAATTCACCCCTCCACTTT. Translating gives CASSYGLNSPLHF.

The chain has TRBV5-8 and TRBJ2-5, with TRBD2 identical over 15 bases. Losses at the gene ends were 3 bases for V and 6 bases for J; bases not matched to a gene: 3. CDR3 length: 15 amino acids. Germline assignment: CDR1 SGHTS and CDR2 YDEGEE. CDR3 sequence: CASSSGTSGRQTQYF. DNA for the CDR3: TGTGCCAGCAGCTCCGGGACTAGCGGGAGGCAGACCCAGTACTTC.

The chain links TRBV27 to TRBJ2-6, with D unresolved. Trimming took 6 bases from V and 0 from J, leaving 9 bases between them. Germline V gene data show CDR1 as MNHEY and CDR2 as SMNVEV (reference sequence). The CDR3 has 15 amino acids. For the CDR3, the DNA is TGTGCCAGCAGGGGCCTGGGCTCTGGGGCCAACGTCCTGACTTTC. It codes for CASRGLGSGANVLTF.